A single sample gave rise to the 23 T cell receptor beta chains below, sequenced in a study of regulatory dendritic cells for organ transplantation. These receptors' antigens are unknown. Assay used: immunoSEQ multiplex PCR; TCRdb lists only in-frame clones, some missing. The sample lists 15,000 to 20,000 clones, around 85% occurring once. Sorted subsets were CFSE-labeled and cultured approximately 5 days with allogeneic dendritic cells. Sample: memory CD4+ T cells from blood cultured with regulatory dendritic cells. Subset specified: CD45RO+ memory T cells. The receptors derive from a human donor in good health.

The chain is built from TRBV7-9 and TRBJ2-7; 7 bases agree with TRBD1. The trim removed 2 bases at V and 7 bases at J, leaving 8 bases unmatched. CDR3 length: 14 amino acids. Germline V gene data show CDR1 as SEHNR and CDR2 as FQNEAQ (reference sequence). For the CDR3, the DNA is TGTGCCAGCAGCTTAACAGGGGCGCTGAGGGAGCAGTACTTC. This gives the protein CASSLTGALREQYF.

The chain couples TRBV6-6 to TRBJ1-2; no clear D gene. Germline CDR1 MNHNY, CDR2 SVGAGI (reference sequence). The V end was cut by 5 bases, the J end by 0 bases, with 13 bases between. This CDR3 comprises 15 residues. DNA for the CDR3: TGTGCCAGCAGTCCCACCCCGTGGACTAACTATGGCTACACCTTC. Its translation: CASSPTPWTNYGYTF.

The CDR3 sequence is CASSWDNFYEQYF. As DNA, the CDR3 is TGTGCCAGCAGTTGGGACAATTTCTACGAGCAGTACTTC. The rearrangement joins TRBV5-4 to TRBJ2-7, with D maybe TRBD1 (6 bases). CDR1 is SGHNT and CDR2 is YYREEE in the germline V gene (reference sequence). The CDR3 contains 13 residues. The V gene lost 5 bases and the J gene lost 3 bases, with 12 bases spanning the gap.

This clone was counted once. The rearrangement links TRBV7-2 to TRBJ2-3; D unclear. Germline CDR1 and CDR2: SGHTA and FQGNSA. The CDR3 runs to 15 residues. The germline V and J ends were trimmed by 1 base and 0 bases, with 8 bases remaining between them. The CDR3 DNA sequence: TGTGCCAGCAGCTTAGTGGAAACTAGCACAGATACGCAGTATTTT. Translating it yields CASSLVETSTDTQYF.

J is TRBJ2-1 and V is TRBV5-6; D gene uncertain. The CDR3 totals 11 residues. Germline lookup yields CDR1 SGHDT and CDR2 YYEEEE. Trimming took 1 base from V and 7 from J, leaving 3 bases between them. The CDR3 loop is CASSLKNEQFF. The CDR3 DNA sequence: TGTGCCAGCAGCTTGAAGAATGAGCAGTTCTTC.

This clone has more than one count but fewer than ten. The chain joins TRBV19 to TRBJ1-5; D not resolved. Trimming left V 5 bases short and J 9 bases short, with 17 bases between. CDR1 is LNHDA and CDR2 is SQIVND in the germline V gene (reference sequence). The CDR3 spans 14 residues. The CDR3 spells CASSPDPTVRPQHF. CDR3 nucleotide sequence: TGTGCCAGTAGTCCGGACCCAACCGTACGGCCCCAGCATTTT.

Notes on this clone: This sample also contains other DNA sequences that code for the same CDR3. The chain has TRBV5-1 and TRBJ1-5; 7 bases are shared with TRBD1. The CDR3 has 14 amino acids. The germline V gene encodes CDR1 SGHRS and CDR2 YFSETQ. CDR3: CPLDRLLSCQPQHF. The CDR3 DNA sequence: TGCCCCTTGGACAGGCTCTTATCCTGTCAACCCCAGCATTTT.

Concerning this clone: This sample includes further DNA sequences coding for the same CDR3. V gene TRBV7-9 combines with J gene TRBJ2-7; tentatively, D is TRBD1 (6 bases). CDR1 and CDR2 from the germline V gene are SEHNR and FQNEAQ (reference sequence). Between the trimmed V and J ends, which lost 3 bases and 1 base, there was a span of 10 bases. This CDR3 spans 14 amino acids. CDR3 in amino acids: CASSFGQPSYEQYF. In DNA form, the CDR3 reads TGTGCCAGCAGCTTCGGACAGCCGTCCTACGAGCAGTACTTC.

The chain has TRBV7-6 and TRBJ2-2, with D unresolved. Trimming left V 1 base short and J 0 bases short, with 6 bases between. Per the germline V gene, CDR1 is SGHVS and CDR2 is FNYEAQ. This CDR3 has 15 amino acids. CDR3 in DNA: TGTGCCAGCAGCTTAGGCGGTCCGAACACCGGGGAGCTGTTTTTT. Encoded protein: CASSLGGPNTGELFF.

The chain uses TRBV30 and TRBJ1-1, with a tentative D call TRBD1 (5 bases). In germline, CDR1 is GTSNPN, CDR2 SVGIG (reference sequence). V was trimmed by 0 bases and J by 8 bases, leaving 10 bases between them. The CDR3 loop spans 12 amino acids. As DNA, the CDR3 is TGTGCCTGGAGTGTGGTGAGGGGAGAAGCTTTCTTT. This translates into CAWSVVRGEAFF.

CDR3 sequence reads: CAISGGADYEQYF. CDR3 bases: TGTGCCATCAGTGGTGGGGCCGATTACGAGCAGTACTTC. The gene calls are TRBV10-3 and TRBJ2-7; possibly TRBD1 for D (5 bases). The CDR3 consists of 13 residues. The V and J ends lost 4 bases and 4 bases respectively, with 11 bases between them. CDR1 and CDR2 from the germline V gene are ENHRY and SYGVKD.

Of note for this clone: The CDR3 ends on some other residue instead of the conserved phenylalanine or tryptophan, so this is likely a read error. The gene calls are TRBV5-6 and TRBJ1-2, with no clear D. Germline V gives CDR1 SGHDT, CDR2 YYEEEE. This CDR3 has 11 amino acids. Between the trimmed V and J ends, which lost 2 bases and 4 bases, there was a span of 3 bases. CDR3 coding DNA: TGTGCCAGCAGCTTACGCTATGGCTACACCCTC. Protein product: CASSLRYGYTL.

The J gene is TRBJ2-5, the V gene TRBV5-1; no firm D call. The V gene's germline CDR1 is SGHRS and CDR2 YFSETQ. The CDR3 totals 15 residues. Trimming removed 0 bases at V and 4 bases at J, with 13 bases between. In DNA, the CDR3 is TGCGCCAGCAGCTTGGCCCCGGCTGTATTAGAGACCCAGTACTTC. As protein: CASSLAPAVLETQYF.

The chain carries TRBV29-1 and TRBJ2-2; D ambiguous. CDR3 length: 13 residues. The ends were cut back, 6 bases at V and 4 bases at J, with 12 bases in the middle. CDR1 and CDR2 (germline): SQVTM, ANQGSEA. CDR3 sequence: CSVTMSPTGELFF. As DNA, the CDR3 is TGCAGCGTAACTATGAGCCCCACCGGGGAGCTGTTTTTT.

V and J are TRBV18 and TRBJ2-3; 9 positions agree with TRBD1. V lost 4 bases and J lost 4; bases outside the gene matches: 3. This CDR3 is 14 amino acids long. Germline V gene lookup returns CDR1 KGHSH and CDR2 LQKENI. The CDR3 DNA reads as TGTGCCAGCTCACGCCGACAGGGGGCAGATACGCAGTATTTT. It yields the protein CASSRRQGADTQYF.

The genes are TRBV6-1 and TRBJ2-2, with TRBD1 as a possible D gene (5 bases). The germline gives CDR1 MNHNS, CDR2 SASEGT. The CDR3 sequence is 17 residues long. V lost 3 bases, J lost 2 bases, and 16 bases lay in between. The DNA of the CDR3 is TGTGCCAGCAGTGAGACAGCGACTGGGTTTAACACCGGGGAGCTGTTTTTT. Protein sequence: CASSETATGFNTGELFF.

The chain couples TRBV19 to TRBJ2-1; D gene uncertain. Trimming took off 2 bases at V and 3 bases at J, with 8 bases between the two ends. The CDR3 is 14 amino acids. The germline V gene has CDR1 LNHDA and CDR2 SQIVND (reference sequence). CDR3 in DNA: TGTGCCAGTAGTATACGAGGAGTCTACAATGAGCAGTTCTTC. It codes for CASSIRGVYNEQFF. The whole variable domain, filled in from reference TRBV19 and TRBJ2-1, reads DGGITQSPKYLFRKEGQNVTLSCEQNLNHDAMYWYRQDPGQGLRLIYYSQIVNDFQKGDIAEGYSVSREKKESFPLTVTSAQKNPTAFYLCASSIRGVYNEQFFGPGTRLTVL.

On this clone itself: The sample has other DNA sequences that encode this CDR3 too. This rearrangement joins TRBV2 to TRBJ2-7, with D unclear. The CDR3 sequence is 14 residues long. Germline CDR1 SNHLY, CDR2 FYNNEI. The ends were cut back, 2 bases at V and 1 base at J, with 9 bases in the middle. CDR3 sequence: CASSEQGSSYEQYF. CDR3 sequence (DNA): TGTGCCAGCAGTGAACAAGGCAGTTCCTACGAGCAGTACTTC.

This chain links TRBV4-2 with TRBJ1-2; D perhaps matches TRBD1 (6 bases). This CDR3 is built from 15 residues. CDR1 LGHNA and CDR2 YNFKEQ come from the germline V gene. V shed 0 bases and J shed 8 bases, with 16 bases lying between them. CDR3 in DNA: TGTGCCAGCAGCCAAGAGTTTCGGGGGCGAAACGGCTACACCTTC. It encodes CASSQEFRGRNGYTF.

This clone is a singleton in its sample. The rearrangement links TRBV6-6 to TRBJ2-3; possible D gene TRBD1, 5 bases. V was pared by 2 bases and J by 2 bases, with 11 bases between. The germline V gene encodes CDR1 MNHNY and CDR2 SVGAGI (reference sequence). This CDR3 region has 15 residues. The CDR3 DNA follows: TGTGCCAGCAGTTACGGCAGGGCTTACACAGATACGCAGTATTTT. This gives the protein CASSYGRAYTDTQYF.

The chain is built from TRBV5-1 and TRBJ1-2, with D possibly matching TRBD1 (6 bases). The CDR3 length is 15 residues. The germline V gene encodes CDR1 SGHRS and CDR2 YFSETQ. V lost 2 bases and J 3 bases, leaving 14 bases between the germline ends. The CDR3 sequence is CASSFGGAQDYGYTF. The CDR3 nucleotides read TGCGCCAGCAGCTTTGGGGGGGCGCAGGACTATGGCTACACCTTC.

The CDR3 spells CASSQDNRAYEQYF. CDR3 nucleotides: TGCGCCAGCAGCCAAGATAACAGGGCCTACGAGCAGTACTTC. This chain joins TRBV4-3 and TRBJ2-7; D perhaps matches TRBD1 (6 bases). Germline loops: CDR1 LGHNA, CDR2 YSLEER. V was cut by 0 bases and J by 2 bases, with 8 bases left in between. The CDR3 extends over 14 amino acids.

The chain recombines TRBV6-5 with TRBJ2-1; D possibly corresponds to TRBD2 (5 bases). Germline-derived CDR1 and CDR2 are MNHEY and SVGAGI. This CDR3 is 14 amino acids long. The V end was cut by 9 bases, the J end by 0 bases, with 12 bases between. DNA of the CDR3: TGTGCCAGTGGAGGACCGAGCTCCTACAATGAGCAGTTCTTC. Its protein product is CASGGPSSYNEQFF.